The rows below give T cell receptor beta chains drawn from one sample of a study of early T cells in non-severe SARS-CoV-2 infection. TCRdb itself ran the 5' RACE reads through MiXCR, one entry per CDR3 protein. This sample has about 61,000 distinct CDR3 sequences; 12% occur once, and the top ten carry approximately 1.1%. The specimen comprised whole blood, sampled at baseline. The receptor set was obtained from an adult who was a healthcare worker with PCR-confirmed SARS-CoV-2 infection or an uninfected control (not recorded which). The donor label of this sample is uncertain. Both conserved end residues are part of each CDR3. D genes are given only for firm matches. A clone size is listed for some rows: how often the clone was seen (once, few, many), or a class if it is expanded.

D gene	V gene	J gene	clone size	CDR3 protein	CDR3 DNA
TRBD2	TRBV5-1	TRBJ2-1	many	CASSGGTSVYNEQFF	TGCGCCAGCAGCGGCGGGACTAGCGTATACAATGAGCAGTTCTTC
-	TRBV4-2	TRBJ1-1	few	CASSPKQRIDTEAFF	TGTGCCAGCAGCCCAAAACAGCGTATAGACACTGAAGCTTTCTTT
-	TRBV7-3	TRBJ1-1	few	CASSLGKLGRGDTEAFF	TGTGCCAGCAGCTTAGGCAAGCTGGGTCGTGGGGACACTGAAGCTTTCTTT
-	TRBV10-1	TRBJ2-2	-	CASLNPGQTNTGELFF	TGCGCCAGCTTAAACCCAGGACAGACGAACACCGGGGAGCTGTTTTTT
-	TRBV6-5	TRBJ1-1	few	CASSRPPSYTEAFF	TGTGCCAGCAGTCGCCCCCCGTCTTACACTGAAGCTTTCTTT
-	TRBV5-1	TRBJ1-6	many	CASSWRGPVNSPLHF	TGCGCCAGCAGCTGGCGGGGACCGGTAAATTCACCCCTCCACTTT
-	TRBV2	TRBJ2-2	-	CATRSGGPTGELFF	TGTGCCACCAGGTCCGGGGGGCCCACCGGGGAGCTGTTTTTT
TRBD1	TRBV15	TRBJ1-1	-	CATRSGQGAGEAFF	TGTGCCACCAGATCGGGACAGGGGGCCGGGGAAGCTTTCTTT
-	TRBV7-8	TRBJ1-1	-	CASSQTPTVNTEAFF	TGTGCCAGCAGCCAAACCCCGACAGTGAACACTGAAGCTTTCTTT
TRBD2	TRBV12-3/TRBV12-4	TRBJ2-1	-	CASSPRQGRGGFNNEQFF	TGTGCCAGCAGTCCCCGTCAAGGGCGGGGGGGCTTTAACAATGAGCAGTTCTTC
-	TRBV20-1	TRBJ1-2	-	CSASASYREYGYTF	TGCAGTGCTAGCGCCAGCTACAGGGAGTATGGCTACACCTTC
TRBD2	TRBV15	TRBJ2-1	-	CATSRDLILLAGGGEQFF	TGTGCCACCAGCAGAGATCTGATCTTGTTAGCGGGGGGAGGTGAGCAGTTCTTC
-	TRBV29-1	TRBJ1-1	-	CSVIIGTRTEAFF	TGCAGCGTTATAATCGGGACAAGGACTGAAGCTTTCTTT
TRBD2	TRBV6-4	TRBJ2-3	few	CASSDSTSGGDTQYF	TGTGCCAGCAGTGACTCGACTAGCGGGGGAGATACGCAGTATTTT
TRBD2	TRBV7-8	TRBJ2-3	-	CASSPLGTSGGTTQYF	TGTGCCAGCAGCCCGCTGGGGACTAGCGGGGGGACTACGCAGTATTTT
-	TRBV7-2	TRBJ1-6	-	CASRTGLQSPLHF	TGTGCCAGCAGAACAGGTCTCCAATCACCCCTCCACTTT
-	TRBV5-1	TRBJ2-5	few	CASSRPDQETQYF	TGCGCCAGCAGCCGACCAGACCAAGAGACCCAGTACTTC
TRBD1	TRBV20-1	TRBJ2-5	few	CSARGTGRETQYF	TGCAGTGCTAGGGGGACAGGGCGAGAGACCCAGTACTTC
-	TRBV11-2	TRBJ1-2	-	CASSPGAGSLGYTF	TGTGCCAGCAGCCCGGGGGCTGGATCTCTTGGCTACACCTTC
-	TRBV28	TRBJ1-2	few	CASRGRTNYGYTF	TGTGCCAGCAGAGGCCGAACTAACTATGGCTACACCTTC
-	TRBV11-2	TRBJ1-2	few	CASSPGPAGRSYGYTF	TGTGCCAGCAGCCCCGGGCCCGCAGGGAGGAGCTATGGCTACACCTTC
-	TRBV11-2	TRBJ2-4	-	CASSLETAVGAKNIQYF	TGTGCCAGCAGCTTAGAAACGGCGGTAGGAGCCAAAAACATTCAGTACTTC
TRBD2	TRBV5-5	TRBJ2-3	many	CASSADWAGGLSTDTQYF	TGTGCCAGCAGCGCGGATTGGGCGGGGGGCTTAAGCACAGATACGCAGTATTTT
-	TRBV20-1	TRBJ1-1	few	CSASVRGENTEAFF	TGCAGTGCTTCTGTGAGAGGCGAGAACACTGAAGCTTTCTTT